A selection of T cell receptor beta chains follows, all from one sample in a study of T cells in Graves' hyperthyroidism and ophthalmopathy. MiXCR, applied by TCRdb to the multiplex PCR reads, yields one record per CDR3 protein. Altogether 650,000 to 750,000 distinct CDR3 sequences are present, 12% to 15% being singletons, with the ten largest covering 10% to 13%. Sequenced input: blood. These receptors were collected from a woman in her late teens or twenties with Graves' hyperthyroidism. CDR3s include the opening cysteine and the closing phenylalanine or tryptophan. The D gene is left open where the match is weak.

v_call	d_call	j_call	cdr3_aa
TRBV29-1	TRBD1	TRBJ2-7	CSVVEDRAYEQYF
TRBV20-1	TRBD1	TRBJ1-2	CSATQTGTNYGYTF
TRBV11-2	TRBD1	TRBJ2-3	CASSLDLRDRPHTQYF
TRBV29-1	TRBD2	TRBJ2-3	CSVTSGLTDTQYF
TRBV13	-	TRBJ2-1	CASSFGRGLFSYNEQFF
TRBV18	TRBD2	TRBJ2-2	CASSSTSGSITGELFF
TRBV20-1	TRBD1	TRBJ2-7	CSARDRDRGDEQYF
TRBV6-1	-	TRBJ1-6	CASSVMVQDLHF
TRBV7-2	TRBD1	TRBJ2-7	CASSSRIGTGLSKYF
TRBV6-1	-	TRBJ1-5	CASFRDGANQPQHF
TRBV24-1	TRBD1	TRBJ2-7	CATSARDRSNEQYF
TRBV12-3/TRBV12-4	-	TRBJ2-7	CASRSGTASSYEQYF
TRBV25-1	-	TRBJ1-1	CASSEIGRGTEAFF
TRBV11-2	TRBD1	TRBJ2-7	CASSLADRPYEQYF
TRBV5-6	TRBD2	TRBJ2-3	CASRAIAGPSTDTQYF
TRBV11-2	-	TRBJ2-1	CASSHVSWSSYNEQFF
TRBV28	TRBD1	TRBJ1-2	CATNQPSDRAKTF
TRBV5-1	-	TRBJ1-1	CASSFVPTGTEAFF
TRBV30	TRBD1	TRBJ2-1	CASAHRGLDNEQFF
TRBV2	-	TRBJ2-3	CASSDSRDTQYF
TRBV24-1	-	TRBJ2-5	CATSDPVSSGQETQYF
TRBV7-9	-	TRBJ1-1	CASSLIYGSTEAFF
TRBV12-3/TRBV12-4	TRBD2	TRBJ2-7	CASSDTSGSPYEQYF
TRBV7-2	TRBD2	TRBJ2-7	CASRLRGGSYEQYF
TRBV3-1	TRBD1	-	CASSLTGVTYEQFF
TRBV3-1	-	TRBJ1-1	CASSHPGGGRRDTEAFF
TRBV2	TRBD1	TRBJ2-7	CASSVTGQVYEQYF
TRBV30	-	TRBJ1-1	CAWGGGRMNTEAFF
TRBV7-9	TRBD1	TRBJ2-5	CASSLTGGQETQYF
TRBV6-1	-	TRBJ2-7	CASSELSGDHEQYF
TRBV5-1	TRBD2	TRBJ2-1	CASSSGLFDGQFF
TRBV5-8	TRBD2	TRBJ2-1	CASSWTPSGRADNEQFF
TRBV24-1	TRBD1	TRBJ1-5	CATSDRGQANDQPQHF
TRBV29-1	-	TRBJ2-1	CSVDRAVDDNEQFF
TRBV2	-	TRBJ1-5	CASSAAWRKPQHF
TRBV27	TRBD1	TRBJ2-1	CASSYRTGYNGQFF
TRBV20-1	-	TRBJ2-5	CSARFDRGPAETQYF
TRBV10-3	-	TRBJ2-3	CAISRGGFETDTQYF
TRBV27	-	TRBJ1-5	CASSLSNRGVVSNQPQHF
TRBV7-9	-	TRBJ2-2	CASSDRIAGELFF
TRBV19	-	TRBJ1-2	CASGSDSPPNYGYTF
TRBV5-1	-	TRBJ1-3	CASSSVPGNTIYF
TRBV9	-	TRBJ1-3	CASSVDPGGGGNTIYF
TRBV5-1	TRBD2	TRBJ2-1	CASSLGLAAIPNEQFF
TRBV20-1	-	TRBJ1-3	CSARPISRVDTIYF